The clone carrying this T cell receptor (beta chain) showed up just a few times. The sample originates from a study of cytomegalovirus exposure and HLA in healthy donors. PCR used 60 Vbeta primers and 13 Jbeta primers. TCRdb keeps only in-frame clones here, not all; method: immunoSEQ multiplex PCR. Here the sample spans some 130,000 clones, over 70% being singletons. CDR3 length: 15 amino acids. V lost 3 bases, J lost 4 bases, and 10 bases lay in between. Germline V gives CDR1 SGHAT, CDR2 FQNNGV. The V call is TRBV11-2, the J call TRBJ1-6, with TRBD1 as a possible D gene (5 bases). The source of this sequence is a man younger than 45 in good health and CMV-seronegative. Input material: PBMCs. In nucleotides, the CDR3 is TGTGCCAGCAGCTTCGGCAGGGCATATAATTCACCCCTCCACTTT. Translated: CASSFGRAYNSPLHF.